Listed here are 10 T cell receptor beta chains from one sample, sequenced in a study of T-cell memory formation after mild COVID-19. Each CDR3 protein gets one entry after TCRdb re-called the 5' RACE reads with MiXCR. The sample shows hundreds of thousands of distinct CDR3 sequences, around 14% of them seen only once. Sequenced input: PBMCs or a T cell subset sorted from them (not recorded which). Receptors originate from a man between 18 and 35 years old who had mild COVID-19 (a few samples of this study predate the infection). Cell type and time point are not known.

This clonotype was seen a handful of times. CDR3 nucleotides: TGCAGTGCTATCGGGGGGCTCGGATGGAGGGCCAATCAGCCCCAGCATTTT. This translates into CSAIGGLGWRANQPQHF. The rearrangement links TRBV20-1 to TRBJ1-5, with D possibly TRBD1 on 6 matching bases. This CDR3 region has 17 residues. CDR1 and CDR2 from the germline V gene are DFQATT and SNEGSKA (reference sequence). Trimming shortened V by 4 bases and J by 3 bases, and 22 bases separated the two germline ends.

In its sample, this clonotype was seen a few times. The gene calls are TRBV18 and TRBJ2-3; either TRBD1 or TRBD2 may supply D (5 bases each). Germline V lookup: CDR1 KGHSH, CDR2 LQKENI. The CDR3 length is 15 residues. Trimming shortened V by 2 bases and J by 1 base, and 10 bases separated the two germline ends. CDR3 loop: CASSPWDAGTDTQYF. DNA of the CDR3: TGTGCCAGCTCACCATGGGACGCCGGCACAGATACGCAGTATTTT.

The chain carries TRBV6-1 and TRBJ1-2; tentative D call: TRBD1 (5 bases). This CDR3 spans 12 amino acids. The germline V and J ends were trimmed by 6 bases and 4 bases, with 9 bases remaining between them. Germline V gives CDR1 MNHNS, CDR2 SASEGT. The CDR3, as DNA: TGTGCCAGCAGCGGGACTTTCTATGGCTACACCTTC. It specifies CASSGTFYGYTF.

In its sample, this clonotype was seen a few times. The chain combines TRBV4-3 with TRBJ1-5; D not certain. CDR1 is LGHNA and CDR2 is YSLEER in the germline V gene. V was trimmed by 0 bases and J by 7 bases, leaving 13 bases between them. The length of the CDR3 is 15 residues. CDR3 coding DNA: TGCGCCAGCAGCCAAGACCGGACGGGCCGGCAGCCCCAGCATTTT. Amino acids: CASSQDRTGRQPQHF.

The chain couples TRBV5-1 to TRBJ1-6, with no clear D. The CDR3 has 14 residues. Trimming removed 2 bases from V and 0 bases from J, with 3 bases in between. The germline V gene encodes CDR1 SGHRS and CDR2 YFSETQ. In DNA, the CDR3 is TGCGCCAGCAGCTTCAGCTCCTATAATTCACCCCTCCACTTT. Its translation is CASSFSSYNSPLHF.

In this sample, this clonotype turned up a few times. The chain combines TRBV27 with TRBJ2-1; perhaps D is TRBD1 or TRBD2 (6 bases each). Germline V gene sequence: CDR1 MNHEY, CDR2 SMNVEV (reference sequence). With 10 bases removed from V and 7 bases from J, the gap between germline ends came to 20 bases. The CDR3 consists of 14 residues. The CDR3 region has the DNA TGTGCCACCAAACCTCGAGGGGGGCGAAATGAGCAGTTCTTC. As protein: CATKPRGGRNEQFF.

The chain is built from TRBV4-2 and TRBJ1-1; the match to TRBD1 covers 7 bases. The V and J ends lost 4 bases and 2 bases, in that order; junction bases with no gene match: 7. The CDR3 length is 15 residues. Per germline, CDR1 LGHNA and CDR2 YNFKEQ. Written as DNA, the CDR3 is TGTGCCAGCAGCCCAAGACAGGGTAAAAACACTGAAGCTTTCTTT. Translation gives CASSPRQGKNTEAFF.

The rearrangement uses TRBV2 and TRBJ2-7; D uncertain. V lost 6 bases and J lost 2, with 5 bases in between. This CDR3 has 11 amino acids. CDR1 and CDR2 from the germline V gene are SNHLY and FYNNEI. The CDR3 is CASRVPYEQYF. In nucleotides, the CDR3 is TGTGCCAGCAGGGTCCCCTACGAGCAGTACTTC.

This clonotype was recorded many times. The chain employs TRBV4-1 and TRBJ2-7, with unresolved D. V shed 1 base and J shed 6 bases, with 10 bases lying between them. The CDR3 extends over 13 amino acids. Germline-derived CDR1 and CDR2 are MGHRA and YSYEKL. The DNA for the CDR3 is TGCGCCAGCAGCCAAGTTATACATGGCGAGCAGTACGTC. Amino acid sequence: CASSQVIHGEQYV.

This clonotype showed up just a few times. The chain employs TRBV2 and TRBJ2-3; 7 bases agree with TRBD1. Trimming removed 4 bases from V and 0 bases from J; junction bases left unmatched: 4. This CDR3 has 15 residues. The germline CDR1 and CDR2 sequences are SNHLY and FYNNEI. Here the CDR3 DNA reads TGTGCCAGCAGTGTAGACAGGGCTAGCACAGATACGCAGTATTTT. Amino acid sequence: CASSVDRASTDTQYF. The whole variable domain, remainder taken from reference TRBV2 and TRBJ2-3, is EPEVTQTPSHQVTQMGQEVILRCVPISNHLYFYWYRQILGQKVEFLVSFYNNEISEKSEIFDDQFSVERPDGSNFTLKIRSTKLEDSAMYFCASSVDRASTDTQYFGPGTRLTVL.